Shown below are 28 T cell receptor beta chains from a single sample sequenced in a study of cytomegalovirus exposure and HLA in healthy donors. Profiling relied on immunoSEQ multiplex PCR, and the TCRdb table lists in-frame clones only, not all of them. The sample yields 55,000 to 70,000 clones, approximately 91% seen once. Sequencing input: PBMCs. Every receptor here comes from a man between 18 and 29 years old in good health and CMV-seronegative.

The chain has TRBV28 and TRBJ2-6; 11 nucleotides agree with TRBD2. The V segment lost 2 bases and the J segment 0 bases; nucleotides outside the gene matches: 6. The CDR3 is 19 amino acids. The germline gives CDR1 MDHEN, CDR2 SYDVKM. Here the CDR3 reads CASSLGWTSGYSGANVLTF. CDR3 bases: TGTGCCAGCAGTTTAGGATGGACTAGCGGGTACTCTGGGGCCAACGTCCTGACTTTC.

This chain joins TRBV28 and TRBJ1-3; possibly TRBD1 for D (5 bases). Between the trimmed V and J ends, which lost 6 bases and 0 bases, there was a span of 9 bases. Germline assignment: CDR1 MDHEN and CDR2 SYDVKM. The CDR3 has 14 amino acids. The CDR3 DNA reads TGTGCCAGCAGGCCAGGGCTCTCTGGAAACACCATATATTTT. Protein product: CASRPGLSGNTIYF.

V gene TRBV28 combines with J gene TRBJ1-1; tentatively, D is TRBD1 (6 bases). The CDR3 contains 14 residues. Germline CDR1 reads MDHEN; CDR2 reads SYDVKM. V lost 4 bases, J lost 1 base, and 10 bases lay in between. The CDR3 here is CASSSRTANTEAFF. The CDR3 nucleotides are TGTGCCAGCAGTTCCCGGACAGCGAACACTGAAGCTTTCTTT.

V and J are TRBV5-4 and TRBJ1-2, with a tentative D call TRBD1 (6 bases). Germline V gene lookup returns CDR1 SGHNT and CDR2 YYREEE (reference sequence). Trimming took 5 bases from V and 4 from J, leaving 24 bases between them. This CDR3 has 17 amino acids. In DNA form, the CDR3 reads TGTGCCAGCAGTTTGACGGCGGGGGCGGGGGCAGGCTATGGCTACACCTTC. This translates into CASSLTAGAGAGYGYTF.

This clone was seen once. V usage is TRBV18 and J usage is TRBJ2-1, with 8 bases aligning to TRBD2. Trimming cost V 6 bases and J 5 bases; bases outside gene matches: 12. The CDR3 has 16 residues. CDR1 and CDR2 from the germline V gene are KGHSH and LQKENI. CDR3 nucleotide sequence: TGTGCCAGCTCGGGTTCTCAGCCGGGAGGGGACAATGAGCAGTTCTTC. This gives the protein CASSGSQPGGDNEQFF.

The chain has TRBV19 and TRBJ2-1, with 7 positions matching TRBD2. The CDR3 loop spans 17 amino acids. J was trimmed by 4 bases and V by 3 bases; bases with no gene match: 12. Looked up from germline, CDR1 is LNHDA and CDR2 is SQIVND (reference sequence). The CDR3 spells CASSMESGGGPYNEQFF. CDR3 bases: TGTGCCAGTAGTATGGAATCGGGAGGAGGCCCTTACAATGAGCAGTTCTTC.

The rearrangement uses TRBV27 and TRBJ2-1; TRBD2 might be the D (6 bases). The CDR3 has 13 residues. Germline lookup yields CDR1 MNHEY and CDR2 SMNVEV (reference sequence). Trimming shortened V by 4 bases and J by 7 bases, and 11 bases separated the two germline ends. The CDR3 sequence: CASSSREWNEQFF. The CDR3 nucleotides read TGTGCCAGCAGTTCCCGGGAGTGGAATGAGCAGTTCTTC.

J is TRBJ1-1 and V is TRBV28, with a possible D match to TRBD1 (5 bases). V gave up 5 bases and J gave up 1 base, with 17 bases separating them. Germline loops: CDR1 MDHEN, CDR2 SYDVKM. The CDR3 totals 16 residues. The CDR3 loop is CASSLYRRRTNTEAFF. CDR3 coding DNA: TGTGCCAGCAGTCTCTACAGGCGACGGACGAACACTGAAGCTTTCTTT.

The gene calls are TRBV6-6 and TRBJ1-5; D possibly corresponds to TRBD1 (6 bases). V was cut by 5 bases and J by 2 bases, with 13 bases left in between. Germline loops: CDR1 MNHNY, CDR2 SVGAGI (reference sequence). The CDR3 covers 15 residues. CDR3 nucleotide sequence: TGTGCCAGCAGTCCATCAGGGGTCGGCAATCAGCCCCAGCATTTT. Translated: CASSPSGVGNQPQHF.

This clone has a single count. The chain employs TRBV27 and TRBJ1-2; TRBD1 is a possible D gene (6 bases). Germline values: CDR1 MNHEY, CDR2 SMNVEV (reference sequence). The CDR3 consists of 13 residues. The ends were cut back, 5 bases at V and 6 bases at J, with 13 bases in the middle. CDR3 sequence reads: CASSLPGGHGYTF. The CDR3 DNA follows: TGTGCCAGCAGTCTCCCGGGGGGGCATGGCTACACCTTC.

The chain joins TRBV29-1 to TRBJ2-2; possibly TRBD1 for D (6 bases). This CDR3 region has 13 residues. The V end lost 6 bases, the J end lost 3 bases, and 11 bases lay between the germline ends. Germline V gives CDR1 SQVTM, CDR2 ANQGSEA. CDR3 amino acids: CSVRDTYTGELFF. The CDR3 DNA is TGCAGCGTCCGGGACACCTACACCGGGGAGCTGTTTTTT.

This chain connects TRBV27 to TRBJ1-4, with D possibly matching TRBD1 (6 bases). The CDR3 is 17 amino acids. Germline assignment: CDR1 MNHEY and CDR2 SMNVEV (reference sequence). The V and J ends lost 4 bases and 2 bases respectively, with 17 bases between them. The CDR3 DNA follows: TGTGCCAGCAGTTCCAGGTGGGGAACAGGGACTAATGAAAAACTGTTTTTT. This sequence encodes CASSSRWGTGTNEKLFF.

The V call is TRBV29-1, the J call TRBJ2-1, with a tentative D call TRBD2 (5 bases). CDR1 and CDR2 from the germline V gene are SQVTM and ANQGSEA. The length of the CDR3 is 10 residues. V was pared by 5 bases and J by 10 bases, with 9 bases between. CDR3 DNA sequence: TGCAGCGTTCGGCGAGGGGAGCAGTTCTTC. Residues: CSVRRGEQFF.

The V gene is TRBV27, the J gene TRBJ2-5, with 9 nucleotides matching TRBD1. The CDR3 is 15 amino acids. With V trimmed by 6 bases and J by 5 bases, 10 bases remained unmatched. Per germline, CDR1 MNHEY and CDR2 SMNVEV (reference sequence). In nucleotides, the CDR3 is TGTGCCAGCAGAACCCGGGACAGGGTTGGCGAGACCCAGTACTTC. Its translation: CASRTRDRVGETQYF.

This chain joins TRBV7-9 and TRBJ2-3; 7 bases fit TRBD2. The CDR3 is 14 amino acids. Germline CDR1 is SEHNR and CDR2 is FQNEAQ (reference sequence). V lost 5 bases to trimming and J lost 1 base; unmatched junction nucleotides: 3. The CDR3 coding sequence is TGTGCCAGCAGCCCGGCGGGGGGCACAGATACGCAGTATTTT. Translated: CASSPAGGTDTQYF.

The rearrangement links TRBV19 to TRBJ1-2; D remains unclear. Trimming stripped 3 bases from V and 7 bases from J, with 15 bases between. This CDR3 contains 14 residues. Germline CDR1 reads LNHDA; CDR2 reads SQIVND (reference sequence). CDR3 sequence: CASSIILRQTGYTF. Written as DNA, the CDR3 is TGTGCCAGTAGTATTATTTTGAGGCAGACTGGCTACACCTTC.

The chain uses TRBV6-6 and TRBJ2-5, with 7 bases fitting TRBD1. The V gene end was trimmed by 6 bases and the J gene end by 0 bases; junction bases not matched to a gene: 4. This CDR3 is 14 amino acids long. The germline gives CDR1 MNHNY, CDR2 SVGAGI (reference sequence). The CDR3 DNA is TGTGCCAGCAGAAGGGACAGCAACCAAGAGACCCAGTACTTC. It is translated as CASRRDSNQETQYF.

The chain joins TRBV30 to TRBJ1-2; the D gene is possibly TRBD1 (6 bases). Germline V lookup: CDR1 GTSNPN, CDR2 SVGIG (reference sequence). There are 13 residues in the CDR3. V lost 0 bases and J lost 8, with 13 bases in between. CDR3 DNA: TGTGCCTGGAGTGTAGGAACAGGGATCGGCTACACCTTC. This encodes CAWSVGTGIGYTF.

The chain joins TRBV4-3 to TRBJ2-2, with 9 nucleotides matching TRBD2. The CDR3 extends over 18 amino acids. The ends lost 0 bases at V and 6 bases at J; junction bases unmatched: 11. Germline CDR1 LGHNA, CDR2 YSLEER. The CDR3 is CASSQDLSGGRAAGELFF. The DNA for the CDR3 is TGCGCCAGCAGCCAAGACTTGTCGGGCGGGAGGGCCGCCGGGGAGCTGTTTTTT.

This sequence joins TRBV5-8 and TRBJ2-5; a weak D match, TRBD1 (6 bases). This CDR3 spans 12 amino acids. Germline V gene data show CDR1 as SGHTS and CDR2 as YDEGEE. V lost 7 bases, J lost 3 bases, and 10 bases lay in between. The CDR3 DNA reads as TGTGCCAGCGGTAGGACAGAAGAGACCCAGTACTTC. Amino acids: CASGRTEETQYF.

V usage is TRBV10-3 and J usage is TRBJ2-7; 10 positions match TRBD1. Germline CDR1 is ENHRY and CDR2 is SYGVKD. The CDR3 spans 13 residues. Unmatched junction bases numbered 4, after V lost 7 bases and J lost 4 bases. The CDR3 protein is CAIKPGQGYEQYF. The CDR3 nucleotides read TGTGCCATCAAACCGGGACAGGGGTACGAGCAGTACTTC.

This clone has a handful of counts. The chain is built from TRBV19 and TRBJ1-1; D is possibly TRBD1 (5 bases). Between the trimmed V and J ends, which lost 8 bases and 6 bases, there was a span of 10 bases. The length of the CDR3 is 11 residues. From germline, CDR1 is LNHDA and CDR2 SQIVND (reference sequence). CDR3 protein: CASGRGAEAFF. The CDR3 DNA reads TGTGCCAGTGGGCGGGGGGCTGAAGCTTTCTTT.

The rearrangement joins TRBV4-3 to TRBJ1-1, with D perhaps matching TRBD1 (5 bases). From germline, CDR1 is LGHNA and CDR2 YSLEER. V was clipped by 5 bases and J by 5 bases, with 12 bases between them. The CDR3 is 13 residues long. Here the CDR3 reads CASSISQGTEAFF. The CDR3 DNA reads TGCGCCAGCAGCATAAGCCAGGGAACTGAAGCTTTCTTT.

J is TRBJ1-5 and V is TRBV15; 12 bases map to TRBD1. The CDR3 loop spans 15 amino acids. Losses at the gene ends were 5 bases for V and 6 bases for J; bases not matched to a gene: 5. The V gene's germline CDR1 is LNHNV and CDR2 YYDKDF (reference sequence). The CDR3 loop reads CATSGDRGLGQPQHF. CDR3 nucleotides: TGTGCCACCAGCGGGGACAGGGGGCTGGGTCAGCCCCAGCATTTT.

The gene calls are TRBV5-4 and TRBJ2-3; 11 nucleotides agree with TRBD2. Germline values: CDR1 SGHNT, CDR2 YYREEE (reference sequence). The CDR3 consists of 15 residues. V lost 4 bases, J lost 0 bases, and 1 base stayed unmatched. DNA of the CDR3: TGTGCCAGCAGCCGGACTAGCGGGAGCACAGATACGCAGTATTTT. Protein: CASSRTSGSTDTQYF.

V and J are TRBV9 and TRBJ1-1, with D unclear. CDR3 size: 14 residues. Germline V gene lookup returns CDR1 SGDLS and CDR2 YYNGEE. V lost 3 bases to trimming and J lost 1 base, with 10 bases between them. In DNA, the CDR3 is TGTGCCAGCAGCGCTAGTGGAGCGAACACTGAAGCTTTCTTT. Translating gives CASSASGANTEAFF.

The V and J genes are TRBV28 and TRBJ2-1; TRBD2 aligns across 14 bases. The J segment lost 6 bases and the V segment lost 10 bases, leaving 8 bases of the junction unmatched. Germline CDR1 MDHEN, CDR2 SYDVKM. The CDR3 runs to 15 residues. The chain's CDR3 is CAIQSGLAGVNEQFF. In DNA, the CDR3 is TGTGCCATCCAATCGGGACTAGCGGGAGTCAATGAGCAGTTCTTC.

The chain carries TRBV5-1 and TRBJ1-1; TRBD1 aligns across 8 bases. The V and J ends lost 0 bases and 10 bases, in that order; junction bases with no gene match: 5. This CDR3 has 13 residues. CDR1 is SGHRS, CDR2 YFSETQ, per germline. The CDR3 loop reads CASSLAGGAGAFF. The CDR3 coding sequence is TGCGCCAGCAGCTTGGCAGGGGGCGCGGGAGCTTTCTTT. The whole variable domain, filled in from reference TRBV5-1 and TRBJ1-1, reads KAGVTQTPRYLIKTRGQQVTLSCSPISGHRSVSWYQQTPGQGLQFLFEYFSETQRNKGNFPGRFSGRQFSNSRSEMNVSTLELGDSALYLCASSLAGGAGAFFGQGTRLTVV.